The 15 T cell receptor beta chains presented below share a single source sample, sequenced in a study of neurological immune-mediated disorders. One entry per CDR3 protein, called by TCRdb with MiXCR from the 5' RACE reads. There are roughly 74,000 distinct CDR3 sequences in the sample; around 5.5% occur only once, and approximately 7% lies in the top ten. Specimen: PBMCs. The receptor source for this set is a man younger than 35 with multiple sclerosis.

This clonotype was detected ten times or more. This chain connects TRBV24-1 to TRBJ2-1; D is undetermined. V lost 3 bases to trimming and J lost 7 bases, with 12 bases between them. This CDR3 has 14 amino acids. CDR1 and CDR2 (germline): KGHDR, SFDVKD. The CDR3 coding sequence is TGTGCCACCAGTGATCCCGGGTCCGGGAATGAGCAGTTCTTC. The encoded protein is CATSDPGSGNEQFF.

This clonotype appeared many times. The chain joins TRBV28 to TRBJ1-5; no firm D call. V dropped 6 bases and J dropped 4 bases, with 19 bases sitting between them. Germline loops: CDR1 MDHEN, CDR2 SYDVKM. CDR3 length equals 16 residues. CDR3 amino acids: CASSLTTSGLNQPQHF. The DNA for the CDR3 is TGTGCCAGCAGCCTCACTACATCGGGATTAAATCAGCCCCAGCATTTT.

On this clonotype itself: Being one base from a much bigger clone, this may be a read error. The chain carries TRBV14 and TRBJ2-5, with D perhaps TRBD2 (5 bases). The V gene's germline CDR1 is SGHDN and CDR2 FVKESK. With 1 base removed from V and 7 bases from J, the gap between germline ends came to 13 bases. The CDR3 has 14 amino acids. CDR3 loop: CASSQGKGEATQYF. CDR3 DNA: TGTGCCAGCAGCCAAGGAAAGGGAGAAGCGACCCAGTACTTC.

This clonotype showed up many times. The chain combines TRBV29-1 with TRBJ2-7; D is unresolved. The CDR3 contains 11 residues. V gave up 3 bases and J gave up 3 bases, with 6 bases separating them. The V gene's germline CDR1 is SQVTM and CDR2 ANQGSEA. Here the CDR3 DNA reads TGCAGCGTTGAGAGCAACTACGAGCAGTACTTC. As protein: CSVESNYEQYF.

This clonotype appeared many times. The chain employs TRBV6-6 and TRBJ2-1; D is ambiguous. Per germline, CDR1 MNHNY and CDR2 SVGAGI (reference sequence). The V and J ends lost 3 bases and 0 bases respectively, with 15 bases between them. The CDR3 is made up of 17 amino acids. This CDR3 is CASSYRSAQSSYNEQFF. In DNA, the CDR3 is TGTGCCAGCAGTTATCGGTCGGCGCAAAGCTCCTACAATGAGCAGTTCTTC.

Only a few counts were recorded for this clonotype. CDR3 bases: TGTGCCAGCAGCCAGATCTTACAGGGGAGGCAGTACTTC. Translated, it gives CASSQILQGRQYF. The V call is TRBV14, the J call TRBJ2-7, with 7 bases that match TRBD1. Germline V gene sequence: CDR1 SGHDN, CDR2 FVKESK. J gave up 9 bases and V 3 bases, and 8 bases lay outside the gene matches. This CDR3 spans 13 amino acids.

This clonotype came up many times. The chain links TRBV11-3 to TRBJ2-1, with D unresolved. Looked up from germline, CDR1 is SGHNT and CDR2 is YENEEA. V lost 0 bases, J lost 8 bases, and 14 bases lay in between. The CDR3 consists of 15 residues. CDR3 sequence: CASSLEPRPSHEQFF. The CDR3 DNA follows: TGTGCCAGCAGCTTAGAGCCACGTCCTTCGCATGAGCAGTTCTTC.

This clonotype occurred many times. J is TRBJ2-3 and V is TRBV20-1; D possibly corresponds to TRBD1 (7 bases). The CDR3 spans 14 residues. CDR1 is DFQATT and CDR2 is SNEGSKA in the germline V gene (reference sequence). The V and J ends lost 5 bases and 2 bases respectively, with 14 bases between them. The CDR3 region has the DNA TGCAGTGCTTCGGAGGGGGCTTCCACAGATACGCAGTATTTT. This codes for CSASEGASTDTQYF.

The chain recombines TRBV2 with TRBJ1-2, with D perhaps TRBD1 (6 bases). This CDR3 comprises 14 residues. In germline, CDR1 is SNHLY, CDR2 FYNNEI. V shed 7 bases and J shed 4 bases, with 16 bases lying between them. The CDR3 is CASISTGTTYGYTF. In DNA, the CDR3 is TGTGCCAGCATTTCTACCGGGACAACCTATGGCTACACCTTC.

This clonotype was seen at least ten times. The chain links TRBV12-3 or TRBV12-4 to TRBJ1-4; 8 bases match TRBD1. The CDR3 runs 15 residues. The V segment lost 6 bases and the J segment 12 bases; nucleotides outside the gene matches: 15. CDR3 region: CASRDVRTGLGELFF. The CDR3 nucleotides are TGTGCCAGCAGGGACGTTAGGACAGGGCTTGGTGAACTGTTTTTT.

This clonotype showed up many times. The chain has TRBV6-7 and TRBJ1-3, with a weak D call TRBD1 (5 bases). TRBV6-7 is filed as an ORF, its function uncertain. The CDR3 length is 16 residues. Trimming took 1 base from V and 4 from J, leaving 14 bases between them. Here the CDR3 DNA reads TGTGCCAGCAGTTACTACCGGGAAGGGGCCGGAAACACCATATATTTT. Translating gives CASSYYREGAGNTIYF.

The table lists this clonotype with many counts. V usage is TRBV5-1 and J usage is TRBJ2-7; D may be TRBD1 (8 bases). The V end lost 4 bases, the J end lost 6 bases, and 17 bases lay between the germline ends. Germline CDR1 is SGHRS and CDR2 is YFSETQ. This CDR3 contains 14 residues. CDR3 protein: CASSLADRVGEQYF. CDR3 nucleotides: TGCGCCAGCAGCCTAGCGGACAGGGTTGGCGAGCAGTACTTC.

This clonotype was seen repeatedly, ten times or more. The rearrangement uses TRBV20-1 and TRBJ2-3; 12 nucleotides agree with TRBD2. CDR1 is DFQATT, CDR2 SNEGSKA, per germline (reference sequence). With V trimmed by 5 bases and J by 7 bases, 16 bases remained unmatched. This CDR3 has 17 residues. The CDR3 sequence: CSAPGVLTSGSTYTQYF. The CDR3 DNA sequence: TGCAGTGCTCCGGGAGTCTTGACTAGCGGGAGTACGTATACGCAGTATTTT.

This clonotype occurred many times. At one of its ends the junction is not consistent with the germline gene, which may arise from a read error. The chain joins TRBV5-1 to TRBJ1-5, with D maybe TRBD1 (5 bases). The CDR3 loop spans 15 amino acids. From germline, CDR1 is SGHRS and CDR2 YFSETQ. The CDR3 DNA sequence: TGCGCCAGCAGCTTGGGCCAGGGTAGCAATCAGCCCCAGAATTTT. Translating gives CASSLGQGSNQPQNF.

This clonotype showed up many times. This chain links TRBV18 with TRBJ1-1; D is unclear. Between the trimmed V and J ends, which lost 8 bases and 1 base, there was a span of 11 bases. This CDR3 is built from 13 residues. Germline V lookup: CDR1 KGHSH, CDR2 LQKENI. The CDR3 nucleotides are TGTGCCAGCGGGCGTTCGGAGAACACTGAAGCTTTCTTT. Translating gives CASGRSENTEAFF.